The 30 T cell receptor beta chains in this list originate from one sample, sequenced in a study of blood T cell repertoires in COVID-19 (dated by TCRdb to 2019 to 2021). Libraries were made using the immunoSEQ multiplex PCR assay. Held by TCRdb, this immuneACCESS table contains in-frame sequences only and omits some clones. Under half of the omission traces to an unresolved V gene where checked; the cause of the rest is unknown. Within this sample are roughly 150,000 clones, with 65% to 85% of them counted one time only. In total, the top ten clones hold approximately 15% of the sample. Sequencing was done on a sample of peripheral blood. The receptor set was obtained from a woman at least 80 years old with acute or convalescent COVID-19.

J is TRBJ1-1 and V is TRBV6-5; 8 bases agree with TRBD1. V was clipped by 6 bases and J by 5 bases; unmatched bases: 5. The germline V gene has CDR1 MNHEY and CDR2 SVGAGI. The CDR3 is 13 residues long. The CDR3 reads CASRTDRGTEAFF. The CDR3, as DNA: TGTGCCAGCAGAACTGACAGGGGTACTGAAGCTTTCTTT.

The chain carries TRBV7-2 and TRBJ2-7; 7 positions agree with TRBD2. The germline V gene encodes CDR1 SGHTA and CDR2 FQGNSA. V lost 4 bases and J lost 2; bases outside the gene matches: 14. CDR3 length: 17 residues. The CDR3: CASSSTPLGGETYEQYF. The CDR3 DNA is TGTGCCAGCAGCTCCACCCCCCTGGGAGGGGAAACCTACGAGCAGTACTTC.

Regarding this clone: Relative to the germline gene, one junction end is altered; a read error may explain this. CDR3 amino acids: CASSLSGASYNEQFF. CDR3 nucleotide sequence: TGTGCTAGCAGCTTATCTGGGGCCTCCTACAATGAGCAGTTCTTC. The chain has TRBV7-7 and TRBJ2-1; possible D gene TRBD1, 5 bases. CDR3 length equals 15 residues. CDR1 is SSHAT and CDR2 is FNYEAQ in the germline V gene (reference sequence).

The chain employs TRBV6-5 and TRBJ2-7; D ambiguous. The V and J ends lost 0 bases and 3 bases respectively, with 15 bases between them. Germline V gene lookup returns CDR1 MNHEY and CDR2 SVGAGI. This CDR3 region has 16 residues. CDR3 region: CASSYSKLSLSYEQYF. In nucleotides, the CDR3 is TGTGCCAGCAGTTACTCGAAGCTTTCGCTGAGCTACGAGCAGTACTTC.

In its sample, this clone was seen a few times. The V and J genes are TRBV6-5 and TRBJ1-1; 8 nucleotides match TRBD1. Germline V gene data show CDR1 as MNHEY and CDR2 as SVGAGI. The CDR3 covers 16 residues. With V trimmed by 2 bases and J by 1 base, 6 bases remained unmatched. CDR3 amino acids: CASSYAGQGRNTEAFF. DNA for the CDR3: TGTGCCAGCAGTTACGCCGGACAGGGTCGGAACACTGAAGCTTTCTTT.

The genes are TRBV10-3 and TRBJ2-7; tentative D call: TRBD1 (6 bases). Per the germline V gene, CDR1 is ENHRY and CDR2 is SYGVKD. Trimming cost V 6 bases and J 0 bases, with 12 bases left between them. CDR3 length equals 14 residues. In DNA form, the CDR3 reads TGTGCCATCAGGCAGGGGCCTACCTCCTACGAGCAGTACTTC. This encodes CAIRQGPTSYEQYF.

This clone came up once. V is TRBV2 and J is TRBJ1-4; unclear D gene. The CDR3 runs to 14 residues. Per germline, CDR1 SNHLY and CDR2 FYNNEI. The germline V and J ends were trimmed by 8 bases and 0 bases, with 10 bases remaining between them. The CDR3 coding sequence is TGTGCCAGCTTAGAATATGCAACTAATGAAAAACTGTTTTTT. This codes for CASLEYATNEKLFF.

The chain employs TRBV7-2 and TRBJ1-1; TRBD1 agrees at 7 bases. Germline CDR1 is SGHTA and CDR2 is FQGNSA. The CDR3 length is 14 residues. The ends lost 2 bases at V and 1 base at J; junction bases unmatched: 1. CDR3 sequence (DNA): TGTGCCAGCAGCTTACAGGGGGGGAACACTGAAGCTTTCTTT. Residues: CASSLQGGNTEAFF. Combining the CDR3 with reference TRBV7-2 and TRBJ1-1 gives the whole variable domain GAGVSQSPSNKVTEKGKDVELRCDPISGHTALYWYRQSLGQGLEFLIYFQGNSAPDKSGLPSDRFSAERTGGSVSTLTIQRTQQEDSAVYLCASSLQGGNTEAFFGQGTRLTVV.

The gene calls are TRBV4-1 and TRBJ2-1; 8 nucleotides match TRBD2. J gave up 7 bases and V 1 base, and 6 bases lay outside the gene matches. CDR1 is MGHRA and CDR2 is YSYEKL in the germline V gene. The CDR3 totals 15 residues. Here the CDR3 reads CASSQGGLARNEQFF. In DNA, the CDR3 is TGCGCCAGCAGCCAAGGAGGACTAGCTCGAAATGAGCAGTTCTTC.

V is TRBV2 and J is TRBJ1-2, with D unresolved. V dropped 2 bases and J dropped 0 bases, with 16 bases sitting between them. The CDR3 totals 17 residues. CDR1 is SNHLY and CDR2 is FYNNEI in the germline V gene. For the CDR3, the DNA is TGTGCCAGCAGTGAACGGAGGAGCGGCCCACCTAACTATGGCTACACCTTC. Its translation is CASSERRSGPPNYGYTF.

The V gene is TRBV4-2, the J gene TRBJ1-4, with 10 bases lining up with TRBD1. Germline CDR1 reads LGHNA; CDR2 reads YNFKEQ. The trim removed 2 bases at V and 0 bases at J, leaving 6 bases unmatched. This CDR3 is built from 18 residues. CDR3 residues: CASSQRGTGESTNEKLFF. The CDR3 DNA reads TGTGCCAGCAGCCAACGGGGGACAGGGGAGTCAACTAATGAAAAACTGTTTTTT.

The chain recombines TRBV7-3 with TRBJ1-4; D is perhaps TRBD1 (5 bases). This CDR3 is built from 15 residues. V shed 5 bases and J shed 0 bases, with 10 bases lying between them. The germline gives CDR1 SGHTA, CDR2 FQGTGA. The CDR3 DNA sequence: TGTGCCAGCAGCCCAACAGGTGCAACTAATGAAAAACTGTTTTTT. Protein: CASSPTGATNEKLFF.

Only a few counts were recorded for this clone. CDR3 DNA: TGCGCCAGCAGCCAGACTAGCGGACAAGAGACCCAGTACTTC. It yields the protein CASSQTSGQETQYF. The V and J genes are TRBV5-1 and TRBJ2-5; 9 nucleotides match TRBD2. The CDR3 totals 14 residues. V dropped 4 bases and J dropped 2; count of bases not matched to a gene: 3. Germline CDR1 reads SGHRS; CDR2 reads YFSETQ.

In this sample, this clone turned up a few times. This sequence joins TRBV4-1 and TRBJ2-3; a possible D gene is TRBD1 (6 bases). Germline V gene lookup returns CDR1 MGHRA and CDR2 YSYEKL. Trimming left V 6 bases short and J 4 bases short, with 35 bases between. CDR3 length equals 21 residues. The DNA of the CDR3 is TGCGCCAGCAGTCAAACTCACCCAGCCGTACAGGGACGGGGTGGGGCAGATACGCAGTATTTT. Translating it yields CASSQTHPAVQGRGGADTQYF.

In its sample, this clone was seen a few times. The chain joins TRBV2 to TRBJ2-3; TRBD1 might be the D (5 bases). In germline, CDR1 is SNHLY, CDR2 FYNNEI. This CDR3 spans 15 amino acids. The V gene lost 4 bases and the J gene lost 0 bases, with 11 bases spanning the gap. In DNA form, the CDR3 reads TGTGCCAGCAGTGTTTATGGGGCCAGCACAGATACGCAGTATTTT. Protein product: CASSVYGASTDTQYF.

The J gene is TRBJ1-2, the V gene TRBV3-1 (or the pseudogene TRBV3-2); D is unclear. From germline, CDR1 is LGHDT and CDR2 YNNKEL (reference sequence). This CDR3 has 12 amino acids. Trimming shortened V by 0 bases and J by 7 bases, and 6 bases separated the two germline ends. CDR3 protein: CASSQESLGYTF. The CDR3 nucleotides read TGTGCCAGCAGCCAAGAAAGCCTTGGCTACACCTTC.

This clone was seen more than once but under ten times. This chain links TRBV28 with TRBJ2-7; D remains unclear. V was pared by 2 bases and J by 6 bases, with 8 bases between. Germline V gene data show CDR1 as MDHEN and CDR2 as SYDVKM. This CDR3 has 12 amino acids. The CDR3: CASSLRPLEQYF. The CDR3 DNA reads TGTGCCAGCAGTTTACGTCCTCTCGAGCAGTACTTC.

The chain combines TRBV18 with TRBJ2-7, with unresolved D. This CDR3 is built from 14 residues. V shed 4 bases and J shed 2 bases, with 12 bases lying between them. Per germline, CDR1 KGHSH and CDR2 LQKENI. CDR3 residues: CASSHTLKPYEQYF. The CDR3 DNA reads TGTGCCAGCTCACACACACTAAAGCCCTACGAGCAGTACTTC. Looking up the rest from reference TRBV18 and TRBJ2-7 gives the full variable domain: NAGVMQNPRHLVRRRGQEARLRCSPMKGHSHVYWYRQLPEEGLKFMVYLQKENIIDESGMPKERFSAEFPKEGPSILRIQQVVRGDSAAYFCASSHTLKPYEQYFGPGTRLTVT.

The chain employs TRBV28 and TRBJ1-5; 11 bases are a match to TRBD1. V lost 7 bases, J lost 3 bases, and 5 bases stayed unmatched. Germline loops: CDR1 MDHEN, CDR2 SYDVKM. The CDR3 covers 15 residues. CDR3 amino acids: CASTRDRGFNQPQHF. The DNA of the CDR3 is TGTGCCAGCACCCGGGACAGGGGGTTCAATCAGCCCCAGCATTTT.

This chain joins TRBV5-4 and TRBJ2-5; tentative D call: TRBD2 (7 bases). The V end lost 5 bases, the J end lost 5 bases, and 16 bases lay between the germline ends. The germline gives CDR1 SGHNT, CDR2 YYREEE (reference sequence). CDR3 size: 14 residues. The CDR3 sequence is CASRRGGGKETQYF. Here the CDR3 DNA reads TGTGCCAGCAGAAGAGGGGGGGGTAAGGAGACCCAGTACTTC.

V and J are TRBV21-1 and TRBJ2-2; TRBD2, as called in the table, went unchecked against the DNA. TRBV21-1 is tagged as a pseudogene. The CDR3 has 15 residues. The chain's CDR3 is CASSKRGGDDGELFF. In nucleotides, the CDR3 is TGTGCCAGCAGCAAAAGGGGGGGCGACGACGGGGAGCTGTTTTTT.

This chain connects TRBV27 to TRBJ1-3; no firm D call. The ends were cut back, 5 bases at V and 0 bases at J, with 11 bases in the middle. Germline assignment: CDR1 MNHEY and CDR2 SMNVEV (reference sequence). The CDR3 runs 15 residues. The CDR3 bases are TGTGCCAGCAGTCCCTGGACTGCCTCTGGAAACACCATATATTTT. This gives the protein CASSPWTASGNTIYF.

The chain employs TRBV6-2 or TRBV6-3 and TRBJ1-6; D gene unclear. Germline V gene sequence: CDR1 MNHEY, CDR2 SVGEGT. CDR3 size: 14 residues. V was clipped by 5 bases and J by 7 bases, with 12 bases between them. CDR3 loop: CASSLSRLNSPLHF. The CDR3 nucleotides read TGTGCCAGCAGTCTCTCGCGGCTGAATTCACCCCTCCACTTT.

CDR3 bases: TGCGCCAGCAGCTGGGAGGGACAGGACGAGCAGTACTTC. Amino acid sequence: CASSWEGQDEQYF. The chain carries TRBV5-1 and TRBJ2-7; perhaps TRBD1 as D (8 bases). The V gene's germline CDR1 is SGHRS and CDR2 YFSETQ. V was clipped by 3 bases and J by 5 bases, with 12 bases between them. The CDR3 totals 13 residues.

The CDR3 reads CASSTRAGETQYF. CDR3 sequence (DNA): TGTGCCAGCTCAACCAGGGCCGGGGAGACCCAGTACTTC. The chain employs TRBV18 and TRBJ2-5; D might be TRBD1 (5 bases). Trimming took off 5 bases at V and 5 bases at J, with 12 bases between the two ends. CDR3 size: 13 residues. Germline lookup yields CDR1 KGHSH and CDR2 LQKENI.

This chain connects TRBV6-5 to TRBJ1-1; 7 nucleotides align to TRBD1. The germline gives CDR1 MNHEY, CDR2 SVGAGI. This CDR3 spans 14 amino acids. Trimming took 0 bases from V and 4 from J; bases not matched to a gene: 2. The CDR3 sequence is CASSYSTGLTEAFF. The CDR3 nucleotides are TGTGCCAGCAGTTACTCGACAGGGCTCACTGAAGCTTTCTTT.

The V call is TRBV5-1, the J call TRBJ2-3; perhaps TRBD2 as D (6 bases). There are 16 residues in the CDR3. CDR1 and CDR2 (germline): SGHRS, YFSETQ. The germline V and J ends were trimmed by 0 bases and 6 bases, with 17 bases remaining between them. The CDR3, as DNA: TGCGCCAGCAGCTTGGGACACGGCGGGGTGTCGGATACGCAGTATTTT. Protein sequence: CASSLGHGGVSDTQYF.

The chain links TRBV4-1 to TRBJ1-4; the D is unclear. The CDR3 loop spans 15 amino acids. Looked up from germline, CDR1 is MGHRA and CDR2 is YSYEKL. V was cut by 1 base and J by 5 bases, with 11 bases left in between. As DNA, the CDR3 is TGCGCCAGCAGCCAAGGCGGCAGCTTAAATGAAAAACTGTTTTTT. Its translation: CASSQGGSLNEKLFF.

CDR3 sequence reads: CASTKDRQWSSTEAFF. The CDR3 DNA follows: TGTGCCAGCACCAAAGACAGGCAGTGGAGTAGCACTGAAGCTTTCTTT. This chain joins TRBV2 and TRBJ1-1, with TRBD1 as a possible D gene (6 bases). Germline V gene lookup returns CDR1 SNHLY and CDR2 FYNNEI. Trimming took 7 bases from V and 4 from J, leaving 22 bases between them. The CDR3 is 16 amino acids. Based on the CDR3 plus reference TRBV2 and TRBJ1-1, the full variable domain is EPEVTQTPSHQVTQMGQEVILRCVPISNHLYFYWYRQILGQKVEFLVSFYNNEISEKSEIFDDQFSVERPDGSNFTLKIRSTKLEDSAMYFCASTKDRQWSSTEAFFGQGTRLTVV.

This clone was seen once. The chain recombines TRBV27 with TRBJ1-6; 7 nucleotides match TRBD1. This CDR3 comprises 18 residues. Trimming at V came to 6 bases and at J to 0 bases, leaving 11 bases not matched to a gene. Germline CDR1 is MNHEY and CDR2 is SMNVEV (reference sequence). CDR3 DNA: TGTGCCAGCAGCCAGGACAGGAGGCTTAGCTCCTATAATTCACCCCTCCACTTT. Translated: CASSQDRRLSSYNSPLHF.